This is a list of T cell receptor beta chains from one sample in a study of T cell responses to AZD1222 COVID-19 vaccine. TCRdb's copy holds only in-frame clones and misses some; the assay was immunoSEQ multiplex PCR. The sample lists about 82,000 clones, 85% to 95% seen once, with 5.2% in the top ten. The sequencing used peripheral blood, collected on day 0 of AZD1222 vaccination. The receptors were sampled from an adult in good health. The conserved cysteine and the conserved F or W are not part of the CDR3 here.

CDR3: ASRDPRGLRTEAF
V: TRBV5-4

CDR3: ASSSALTALGYT
V: TRBV19

CDR3: ASSQTGQTDSNQPQH
V: TRBV4-1

CDR3: ASSLAHGFSNEKLF
V: TRBV7-8

CDR3: ASSSGTATTYGYT
V: TRBV5-1

CDR3: ATSKPPGAGGKKLF
V: TRBV15

CDR3: ASSRGGSYGYT
V: TRBV7-2

CDR3: ASSFGVSQGRSGEAF
V: TRBV5-1

CDR3: ASSSFGDSYSEAF
V: TRBV5-1

CDR3: ASSLQLTSSYNEQF
V: TRBV5-6

CDR3: ASGAHTEAF
V: TRBV28

CDR3: ASSLGQEPDTQY
V: TRBV5-1

CDR3: ASSPSEKLF
V: TRBV18

CDR3: ASSLSTVNLAKNIQY
V: TRBV3-1/TRBV3-2

CDR3: ASSEATTKGNTIY
V: TRBV2

CDR3: ASSLGGSYSNQPQH
V: TRBV13

CDR3: ATSDFANQPQH
V: TRBV24-1

CDR3: ASSSTARPDNEQF
V: TRBV7-2

CDR3: SVELSDEQF
V: TRBV29-1

CDR3: ASSIWDIITGELF
V: TRBV7-2

CDR3: ASSSTDRGREKLF
V: TRBV7-8

CDR3: ASSLWSAVPNTEAF
V: TRBV7-8

CDR3: ASSLLPGQGTSNSPLH
V: TRBV28

CDR3: ASSPGQGRGLPYEQY
V: TRBV7-2

CDR3: ASSLDERGVTDTQY
V: TRBV5-6

CDR3: ASSKPSGANVLT
V: TRBV21-1

CDR3: ASSQGEGGRSPLH
V: TRBV3-1/TRBV3-2

CDR3: ASRSGSSYNSPLH
V: TRBV2

CDR3: ASSVTGLAVNEQF
V: TRBV9

CDR3: ASSPTVYGYT
V: TRBV2